A selection of T cell receptor beta chains follows, all from one sample in a study of blood T cell repertoires in COVID-19. TCRdb's table, derived via immunoSEQ multiplex PCR, lists solely in-frame clones and lacks some. This sample has around 210,000 clones; 85% to 90% occur once, and the top ten carry around 1.4%. The sample consisted of peripheral blood. These TCRs come from a man aged 18 to 35 with active or convalescent COVID-19. Each CDR3 is given without its conserved first and last residue. Fields, in order: J gene, V gene, clone size, CDR3 protein. For some rows the clone size is stated as once, few or many, or as a class when expanded; others skip it.

TRBJ2-5,TRBV15,once,ATSRDQPGQGWETQY
TRBJ2-7,TRBV6-5,once,ASGGTRLYEQY
TRBJ2-3,TRBV7-2,.,ASSLIAGSDTQY
TRBJ2-4,TRBV10-3,.,AISDGLAKNIQY
TRBJ1-1,TRBV6-5,.,ATERVSTEAF
TRBJ1-5,TRBV6-8,.,ASSYLRGILSNQPQH
TRBJ2-1,TRBV21-1,few,ASSKVTRDSSYNEQF
TRBJ1-2,TRBV4-1,once,ASSQLDTNYGYT
TRBJ2-7,TRBV6-1,.,ASSDRIPSYEQY
TRBJ1-1,TRBV6-2/TRBV6-3,.,ASSYSGTGNLAF
TRBJ2-1,TRBV28,.,ASSQLAASYNEQF
TRBJ1-2,TRBV29-1,.,AFSAAAQYGYT
TRBJ2-2,TRBV24-1,once,ATSDPEGAGGPHGELF
TRBJ2-1,TRBV21-1,.,ASSKVRGPYNEQF
TRBJ2-7,TRBV13,once,ASSLGRGYEQY
TRBJ2-5,TRBV7-2,.,ASSFGATETQY
TRBJ2-2,TRBV27,.,ASSLWAANTGELF
TRBJ2-7,TRBV14,.,ASSQDFRAGGKYEQY
TRBJ2-2,TRBV5-4,once,ASRPGSVPLNTGELF
TRBJ1-1,TRBV3-1/TRBV3-2,.,ASSQEGQGGTF
TRBJ2-7,TRBV4-3,.,ASSRFVGGNYEQY
TRBJ2-7,TRBV30,.,AWRQLAGGLYEQY
TRBJ2-7,TRBV9,.,ASSVAVQGSIYEQY
TRBJ1-4,TRBV27,.,ASSSLGQGNEKLF
TRBJ1-5,TRBV7-2,.,ASSLRSDQPQH
TRBJ1-4,TRBV14,few,ASSQVDREKLF
TRBJ1-1,TRBV29-1,.,SVRGRLTNTEAF
TRBJ1-4,TRBV9,.,ASSVAATNEKLF
TRBJ2-5,TRBV19,.,ASSIVTSSETQY
TRBJ1-2,TRBV2,.,ASSDYTGSYGYT
TRBJ1-1,TRBV7-2,.,ASSPGQVNTEAF
TRBJ1-1,TRBV14,.,ASSQGSGQGAREGEAF
TRBJ1-4,TRBV3-1/TRBV3-2,.,ASSQAGTGRMGEKLF
TRBJ1-2,TRBV6-5,.,ASSWAGNYGYT
TRBJ1-6,TRBV19,.,ASIEHAGNSPLH
TRBJ2-1,TRBV2,.,ASSERRGVEQF
TRBJ1-2,TRBV30,once,AWDPGQASGYT
TRBJ1-5,TRBV2,.,ASTSEGQAGQPQH
TRBJ1-4,TRBV7-9,.,ASGERQEEKLF
TRBJ2-7,TRBV4-1,once,ASSQVTGAYEQY
TRBJ2-7,TRBV7-2,.,ASSLISGGHEQY